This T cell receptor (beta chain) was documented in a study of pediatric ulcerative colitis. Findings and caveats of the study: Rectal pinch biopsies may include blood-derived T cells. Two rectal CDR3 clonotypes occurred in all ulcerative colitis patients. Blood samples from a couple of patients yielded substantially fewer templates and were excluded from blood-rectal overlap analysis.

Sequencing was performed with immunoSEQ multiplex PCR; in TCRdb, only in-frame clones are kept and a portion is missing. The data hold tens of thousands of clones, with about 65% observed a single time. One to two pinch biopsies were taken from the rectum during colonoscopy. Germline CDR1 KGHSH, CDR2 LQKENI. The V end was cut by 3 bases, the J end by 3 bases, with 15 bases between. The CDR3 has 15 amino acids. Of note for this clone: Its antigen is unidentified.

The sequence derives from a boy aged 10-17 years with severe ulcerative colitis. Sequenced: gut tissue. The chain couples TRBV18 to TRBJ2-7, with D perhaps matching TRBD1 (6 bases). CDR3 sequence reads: CASSPSYGQSYEQYF. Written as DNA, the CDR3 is TGTGCCAGCTCACCTAGTTACGGACAGAGCTACGAGCAGTACTTC.